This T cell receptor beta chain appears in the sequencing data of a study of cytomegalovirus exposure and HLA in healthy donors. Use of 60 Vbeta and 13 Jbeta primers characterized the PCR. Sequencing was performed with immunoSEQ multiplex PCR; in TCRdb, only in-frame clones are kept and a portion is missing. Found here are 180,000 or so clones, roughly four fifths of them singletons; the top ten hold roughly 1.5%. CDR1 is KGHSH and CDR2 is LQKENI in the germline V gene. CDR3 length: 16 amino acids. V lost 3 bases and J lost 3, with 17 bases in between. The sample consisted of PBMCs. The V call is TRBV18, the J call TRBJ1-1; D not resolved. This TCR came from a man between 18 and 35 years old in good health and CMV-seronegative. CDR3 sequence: CASSPGPRRTHTEAFF. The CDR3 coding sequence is TGTGCCAGCTCACCTGGCCCCCGAAGAACGCACACTGAAGCTTTCTTT.